Listed here are 8 T cell receptor beta chains from one sample, sequenced in a study of shared clonotypes between healthy human individuals. The protocol was immunoSEQ multiplex PCR, while the TCRdb copy is restricted to in-frame clones and leaves out a portion. The profile shows approximately 640,000 clones, less than 95% of them singletons. Material: memory CD8+ T cells from PBMCs. Documented subset: CD45RO+ cells pooled with CCR7-negative TemRA cells. Every receptor here comes from a man in his late teens or twenties in good health. Some clones in this sample may be carry-over from other donors' samples.

This chain joins TRBV19 and TRBJ1-3, with D possibly matching TRBD1 (5 bases). CDR3 length equals 15 residues. The germline V gene encodes CDR1 LNHDA and CDR2 SQIVND (reference sequence). V was clipped by 8 bases and J by 0 bases, with 14 bases between them. CDR3 nucleotide sequence: TGTGCCAGTTCTCTGACAGCGAACTCTGGAAACACCATATATTTT. Translated, it gives CASSLTANSGNTIYF.

J is TRBJ1-4 and V is TRBV6-6, with 8 positions matching TRBD1. After removal of 0 bases from V and 8 bases from J, the junction contained 5 bases not matched to a gene. Germline assignment: CDR1 MNHNY and CDR2 SVGAGI (reference sequence). The CDR3 has 15 amino acids. CDR3 bases: TGTGCCAGCAGTTACTCGGACAGGGCGAACGAAAAACTGTTTTTT. This translates into CASSYSDRANEKLFF.

This clone was counted a single time. This sequence joins TRBV19 and TRBJ1-1; D remains unclear. V was shortened by 3 bases and J by 4 bases, with 18 bases between the two germline ends. The length of the CDR3 is 16 residues. The germline CDR1 and CDR2 sequences are LNHDA and SQIVND (reference sequence). DNA of the CDR3: TGTGCCAGTAGTATCGGGTCTGTCGGACTCTCCACTGAAGCTTTCTTT. Amino acids: CASSIGSVGLSTEAFF. The full variable domain, its missing parts supplied by reference TRBV19 and TRBJ1-1, is DGGITQSPKYLFRKEGQNVTLSCEQNLNHDAMYWYRQDPGQGLRLIYYSQIVNDFQKGDIAEGYSVSREKKESFPLTVTSAQKNPTAFYLCASSIGSVGLSTEAFFGQGTRLTVV.

This chain joins TRBV9 and TRBJ1-3, with D tentatively TRBD1 (5 bases). V was pared by 4 bases and J by 0 bases, with 14 bases between. Germline lookup yields CDR1 SGDLS and CDR2 YYNGEE. The CDR3 has 16 residues. CDR3 nucleotides: TGTGCCAGCAGCCCGGGGGTGGTGGCCTCTGGAAACACCATATATTTT. Its protein is CASSPGVVASGNTIYF.

In the case of this clone: Distinct nucleotide sequences in the sample also encode this CDR3. J is TRBJ2-1 and V is TRBV27, with D hard to call. The ends were cut back, 6 bases at V and 4 bases at J, with 10 bases in the middle. Looked up from germline, CDR1 is MNHEY and CDR2 is SMNVEV (reference sequence). This CDR3 is 13 amino acids long. The DNA for the CDR3 is TGTGCCAGCAGCCCGGACGGATACAATGAGCAGTTCTTC. This sequence encodes CASSPDGYNEQFF.

The chain carries TRBV27 and TRBJ2-7, with D possibly being TRBD1 or TRBD2 (5 bases each). There are 14 residues in the CDR3. In germline, CDR1 is MNHEY, CDR2 SMNVEV (reference sequence). The V gene lost 3 bases and the J gene lost 2 bases, with 11 bases spanning the gap. The CDR3 coding sequence is TGTGCCAGCAGTTTCGGGGCCAGCACCTACGAGCAGTACTTC. As protein: CASSFGASTYEQYF.

The chain employs TRBV25-1 and TRBJ2-7; 9 bases match TRBD1. This CDR3 is 14 amino acids long. J was trimmed by 3 bases and V by 8 bases; bases with no gene match: 8. CDR1 and CDR2 (germline): MGHDK, SYGVNS. In DNA, the CDR3 is TGTGCCAGCCCAACCGGGACAGGGTACTACGAGCAGTACTTC. Translated, it gives CASPTGTGYYEQYF.

The chain links TRBV27 to TRBJ2-7, with no clear D. This CDR3 region has 12 residues. The ends were cut back, 5 bases at V and 2 bases at J, with 7 bases in the middle. Germline lookup yields CDR1 MNHEY and CDR2 SMNVEV (reference sequence). CDR3 DNA: TGTGCCAGCAGTGAGGACCCCTACGAGCAGTACTTC. Protein product: CASSEDPYEQYF.